This TCR beta chain appears in the sequencing data of a study of shared T cell receptors in the human thymus. CDR3 size: 16 residues. The germline gives CDR1 MDHEN, CDR2 SYDVKM. Trimming cost V 4 bases and J 0 bases, with 13 bases left between them. Here immunoSEQ multiplex PCR was the method, and the copy in TCRdb shows in-frame clones only, minus some. The table shows some 700,000 clones, with approximately 87% occurring only once. These same data were also listed under a study on human thymus T cells. That investigation notes: Unrelated people showed highly overlapping thymic repertoires, related research reported.

This clonotype was obtained from a boy under two years old with a congenital heart defect. The J gene is TRBJ2-1, the V gene TRBV28, with unresolved D. Input material: thymocytes. CDR3 sequence (DNA): TGTGCCAGCAGTTCCTCTCACCCGAGCTCCTACAATGAGCAGTTCTTC. It yields the protein CASSSSHPSSYNEQFF.